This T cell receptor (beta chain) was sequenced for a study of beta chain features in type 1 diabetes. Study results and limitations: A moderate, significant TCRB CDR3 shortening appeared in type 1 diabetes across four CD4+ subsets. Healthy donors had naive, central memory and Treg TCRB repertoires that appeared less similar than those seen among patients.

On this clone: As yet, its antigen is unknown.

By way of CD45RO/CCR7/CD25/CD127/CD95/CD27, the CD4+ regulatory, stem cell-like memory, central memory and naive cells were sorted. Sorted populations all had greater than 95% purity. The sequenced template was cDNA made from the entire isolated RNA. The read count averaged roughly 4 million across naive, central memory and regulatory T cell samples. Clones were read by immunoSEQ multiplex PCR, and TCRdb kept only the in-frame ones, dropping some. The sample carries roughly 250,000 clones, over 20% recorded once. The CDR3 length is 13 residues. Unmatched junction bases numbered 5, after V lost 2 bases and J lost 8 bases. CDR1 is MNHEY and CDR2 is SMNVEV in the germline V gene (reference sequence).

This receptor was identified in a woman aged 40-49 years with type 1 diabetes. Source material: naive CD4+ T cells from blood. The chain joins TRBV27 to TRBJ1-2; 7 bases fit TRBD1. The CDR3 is CASSLTGARGYTF. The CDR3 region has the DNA TGTGCCAGCAGTTTAACAGGGGCAAGGGGCTACACCTTC.